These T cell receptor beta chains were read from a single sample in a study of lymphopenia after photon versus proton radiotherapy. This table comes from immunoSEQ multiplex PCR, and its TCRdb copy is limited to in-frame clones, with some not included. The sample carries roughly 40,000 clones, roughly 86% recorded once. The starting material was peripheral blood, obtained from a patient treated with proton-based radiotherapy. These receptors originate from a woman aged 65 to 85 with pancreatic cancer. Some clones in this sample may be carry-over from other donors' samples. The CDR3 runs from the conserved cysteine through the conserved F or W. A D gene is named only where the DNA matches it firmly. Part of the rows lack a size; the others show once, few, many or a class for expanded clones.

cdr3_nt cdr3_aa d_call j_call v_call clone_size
TGTGCCTGGAGTGCCGGGACGTCGGGGACCCTTGGAGAAAAACTGTTTTTT CAWSAGTSGTLGEKLFF . TRBJ1-4 TRBV30 .
TGTGCCAGCAGCTTGACGCTAGCGGGAGCTTATTACAATGAGCAGTTCTTC CASSLTLAGAYYNEQFF TRBD2 TRBJ2-1 TRBV11-2 .
TGTGCCTGGAGTTCAGGACGAAACTCTGGAAACACCATATATTTT CAWSSGRNSGNTIYF . TRBJ1-3 TRBV30 few
TGCAGCGTGGCCACCCCAGGGGGGCCCGGGGAGCTGTTTTTT CSVATPGGPGELFF . TRBJ2-2 TRBV29-1 .
TGTGCCAGCAGTTTATTTGCAGGGGGGTATGGCTACACCTTC CASSLFAGGYGYTF TRBD1 TRBJ1-2 TRBV27 once
TGTGCCAGCAGCAAAGGGACCGCCAGGGATTCCTACGAGCAGTACTTC CASSKGTARDSYEQYF . TRBJ2-7 TRBV21-1 .
TGTGCCAGCAGTGACAGCTACAATCAGCCCCAGCATTTT CASSDSYNQPQHF . TRBJ1-5 TRBV2 .
TGTGCCAGCAGTGAAGACAGAATCACTGAAGCTTTCTTT CASSEDRITEAFF . TRBJ1-1 TRBV25-1 once
TGCGCCAGCAGCCAAGGACAGGGTAATGAAAAACTGTTTTTT CASSQGQGNEKLFF TRBD1 TRBJ1-4 TRBV4-3 .
TGTGCCAGTAATTCACAAGGGGAGGCAGATACGCAGTATTTT CASNSQGEADTQYF . TRBJ2-3 TRBV28 .
TGTGCCAGCATCATAAAGGGGAGGACCTACGAGCAGTACTTC CASIIKGRTYEQYF . TRBJ2-7 TRBV28 few
TGTGCCAGCAGCCGAAGTGGCAATGAGCAGTTCTTC CASSRSGNEQFF . TRBJ2-1 TRBV7-9 .
TGTGCCAGCAGCTTGTATAGCGGGATATCCAATGAGCAGTTCTTC CASSLYSGISNEQFF TRBD2 TRBJ2-1 TRBV5-4 .
TGCGCCAGCAGCGCTATTCACGGTGAAAAACTGTTTTTT CASSAIHGEKLFF . TRBJ1-4 TRBV4-3 .
TGTGCCAGCAGTGAGCTTTCCGGGACAACAGAGACCCAGTACTTC CASSELSGTTETQYF . TRBJ2-5 TRBV2 .
TGTGCCAGCAGTTTGCAGAGCTCTGGGGCCAACGTCCTGACTTTC CASSLQSSGANVLTF . TRBJ2-6 TRBV28 .
TGTGCCAGCAGCCCTGGACTAGCGGGAGGTTCCTACAATGAGCAGTTCTTC CASSPGLAGGSYNEQFF TRBD2 TRBJ2-1 TRBV5-6 .
TGTGCCAGCAGCTCCCCGACTAGACTAGCGGGAGTATCGTACGAGCAGTACTTC CASSSPTRLAGVSYEQYF TRBD2 TRBJ2-7 TRBV7-3 .
TGTGCCAGCAGTTACTCGTCTAACTATGGCTACACCTTC CASSYSSNYGYTF . TRBJ1-2 TRBV6-6 once
TGTGCCAGCAGCGCGACCGGGACAGGGGCCACTCATGGCTACACCTTC CASSATGTGATHGYTF TRBD1 TRBJ1-2 TRBV7-9 .
TGTGCCAGCCGCGGCCGAGGGATCGACTCTGGCTACAATGAGCAGTTCTTC CASRGRGIDSGYNEQFF . TRBJ2-1 TRBV27 .
TGCGCCAGCGCCATCGGCACACCTAGCTCCTATAATTCACCCCTCCACTTT CASAIGTPSSYNSPLHF . TRBJ1-6 TRBV23-1 .